Shown below are 20 T cell receptor beta chains from a single sample sequenced in a study of blood T cell repertoires in COVID-19. Produced via immunoSEQ multiplex PCR; TCRdb's table is partial and in-frame only. The sample yields tens of thousands of clones, around 90% seen once. Sequenced: peripheral blood. Receptors were obtained from a man older than 75 with acute or convalescent COVID-19.

This chain links TRBV6-5 with TRBJ1-3; a weak D match, TRBD1 (5 bases). Trimming cost V 8 bases and J 0 bases, with 11 bases left between them. The CDR3 runs 14 residues. Germline V gives CDR1 MNHEY, CDR2 SVGAGI. CDR3 in amino acids: CASWGTFSGNTIYF. The CDR3 coding sequence is TGTGCCAGCTGGGGCACTTTCTCTGGAAACACCATATATTTT.

The chain recombines TRBV5-4 with TRBJ2-1; 9 positions match TRBD2. V was clipped by 0 bases and J by 8 bases; unmatched bases: 6. The CDR3 is 15 amino acids. The germline V gene has CDR1 SGHNT and CDR2 YYREEE (reference sequence). DNA for the CDR3: TGTGCCAGCAGCTTGGGTCGCGGGGGGGAAGATGAGCAGTTCTTC. This translates into CASSLGRGGEDEQFF.

The CDR3 spells CASKHWTDQPQHF. CDR3 sequence (DNA): TGTGCCAGCAAGCATTGGACTGACCAGCCCCAGCATTTT. The chain uses TRBV6-5 and TRBJ1-5; D is uncertain. V gave up 7 bases and J gave up 7 bases, with 14 bases separating them. The CDR3 runs to 13 residues. CDR1 MNHEY and CDR2 SVGAGI come from the germline V gene.

J is TRBJ2-7 and V is TRBV5-4; perhaps TRBD2 as D (6 bases). Trimming pared 4 bases from V and 2 bases from J, leaving 13 bases between. CDR3 length equals 14 residues. Looked up from germline, CDR1 is SGHNT and CDR2 is YYREEE (reference sequence). CDR3 coding DNA: TGTGCCAGCAGCCCGGTAGGGGAGGCCTACGAGCAGTACTTC. Translated: CASSPVGEAYEQYF.

The V and J genes are TRBV19 and TRBJ1-4; D is uncertain. Trimming removed 3 bases at V and 8 bases at J, with 13 bases between. Germline CDR1 is LNHDA and CDR2 is SQIVND (reference sequence). This CDR3 is built from 14 residues. CDR3: CASSIAVSGEKLFF. DNA for the CDR3: TGTGCCAGTAGTATTGCAGTCTCGGGAGAAAAACTGTTTTTT.

V usage is TRBV5-4 and J usage is TRBJ2-7, with 12 bases that match TRBD1. Germline lookup yields CDR1 SGHNT and CDR2 YYREEE (reference sequence). The ends lost 3 bases at V and 7 bases at J; junction bases unmatched: 5. The CDR3 has 14 residues. The CDR3 spells CASSSGTGGQEQYF. The DNA of the CDR3 is TGTGCCAGCAGCTCCGGGACAGGGGGCCAAGAGCAGTACTTC.

V usage is TRBV19 and J usage is TRBJ1-1; 9 nucleotides match TRBD1. Germline CDR1 LNHDA, CDR2 SQIVND (reference sequence). The length of the CDR3 is 16 residues. After removal of 5 bases from V and 4 bases from J, the junction contained 11 bases not matched to a gene. The CDR3 coding sequence is TGTGCCAGTAGTCCCGATACGGGACAGGGAGTCACTGAAGCTTTCTTT. Amino acid sequence: CASSPDTGQGVTEAFF. The full variable domain, with the rest looked up from reference TRBV19 and TRBJ1-1, is DGGITQSPKYLFRKEGQNVTLSCEQNLNHDAMYWYRQDPGQGLRLIYYSQIVNDFQKGDIAEGYSVSREKKESFPLTVTSAQKNPTAFYLCASSPDTGQGVTEAFFGQGTRLTVV.

This clone was found once. CDR3 nucleotides: TGTGCCAGCAGTGAAGCGCGGACAGGGGTGTACGAGCAGTACTTC. Translating it yields CASSEARTGVYEQYF. The gene calls are TRBV6-1 and TRBJ2-7; 9 bases agree with TRBD1. Germline trimming cut 0 bases from V and 4 bases from J; bases unmatched to any gene: 4. Germline V lookup: CDR1 MNHNS, CDR2 SASEGT. The CDR3 consists of 15 residues.

The chain uses TRBV7-3 and TRBJ1-1; D is undetermined. V was pared by 5 bases and J by 1 base, with 14 bases between. Germline V gene lookup returns CDR1 SGHTA and CDR2 FQGTGA. The CDR3 has 15 residues. The CDR3 protein is CASSPGRRGNTEAFF. CDR3 sequence (DNA): TGTGCCAGCAGCCCCGGGAGAAGAGGGAACACTGAAGCTTTCTTT.

This chain joins TRBV21-1 and TRBJ2-4; TRBD2 is the table's D call and was not checked against the DNA. TRBV21-1 is listed as a pseudogene. The CDR3 spans 13 residues. In nucleotides, the CDR3 is TGTGCCAGCAGTGCCGAGGGCAAAAACATTCAGTACTTC. Its protein is CASSAEGKNIQYF.

This CDR3 reads CASSFSIGTGGYNEQFF. CDR3 sequence (DNA): TGTGCCAGCAGCTTCTCGATTGGGACAGGGGGCTACAATGAGCAGTTCTTC. The rearrangement links TRBV5-4 to TRBJ2-1; 11 nucleotides agree with TRBD1. The germline gives CDR1 SGHNT, CDR2 YYREEE (reference sequence). The CDR3 extends over 17 amino acids. Losses at the gene ends were 2 bases for V and 3 bases for J; bases not matched to a gene: 7.

The chain is built from TRBV28 and TRBJ1-4; the D gene is possibly TRBD1 (6 bases). The CDR3 runs to 17 residues. V lost 5 bases and J 4 bases, leaving 20 bases between the germline ends. Per the germline V gene, CDR1 is MDHEN and CDR2 is SYDVKM. CDR3: CASSLGTSGQLNEKLFF. The CDR3 DNA reads as TGTGCCAGCAGTCTAGGGACGTCAGGACAGCTTAATGAAAAACTGTTTTTT.

This clone occurred once. The V and J genes are TRBV28 and TRBJ2-6, with a tentative D call TRBD1 (6 bases). The V gene lost 6 bases and the J gene lost 0 bases, with 9 bases spanning the gap. This CDR3 has 15 amino acids. Germline V gene sequence: CDR1 MDHEN, CDR2 SYDVKM. The CDR3 DNA sequence: TGTGCCAGCAGACGGGACAACTCTGGGGCCAACGTCCTGACTTTC. This translates into CASRRDNSGANVLTF.

The chain combines TRBV29-1 with TRBJ1-2, with D hard to call. The CDR3 runs 12 residues. Between the trimmed V and J ends, which lost 2 bases and 4 bases, there was a span of 8 bases. CDR1 is SQVTM, CDR2 ANQGSEA, per germline. CDR3 coding DNA: TGCAGCGTTGAATACGGGATCTATGGCTACACCTTC. Residues: CSVEYGIYGYTF.

The chain combines TRBV5-6 with TRBJ1-1, with no clear D. Germline V gene data show CDR1 as SGHDT and CDR2 as YYEEEE. The CDR3 has 12 residues. Trimming shortened V by 0 bases and J by 11 bases, and 11 bases separated the two germline ends. The CDR3 is CASSLVPGDAFF. The CDR3 coding sequence is TGTGCCAGCAGCTTGGTGCCAGGTGACGCTTTCTTT. The full variable domain, in which reference TRBV5-6 and TRBJ1-1 provide the parts outside the CDR3, is DAGVTQSPTHLIKTRGQQVTLRCSPKSGHDTVSWYQQALGQGPQFIFQYYEEEERQRGNFPDRFSGHQFPNYSSELNVNALLLGDSALYLCASSLVPGDAFFGQGTRLTVV.

The chain carries TRBV11-3 and TRBJ2-6; weak D call: TRBD1 (5 bases). The ends were cut back, 4 bases at V and 0 bases at J, with 10 bases in the middle. The CDR3 loop spans 16 amino acids. The V gene's germline CDR1 is SGHNT and CDR2 YENEEA. Here the CDR3 DNA reads TGTGCCAGCAGCTCCTGGGGCTTCTCTGGGGCCAACGTCCTGACTTTC. The encoded protein is CASSSWGFSGANVLTF.

In the case of this clone: The germline gene is not matched at one end of the junction; a read error may be the cause. This chain connects TRBV10-3 to TRBJ2-7; TRBD1 agrees at 7 bases. In germline, CDR1 is ENHRY, CDR2 SYGVKD. The CDR3 contains 12 residues. CDR3 in DNA: TGTGCCATCGGGCGAGGGGGCGCATCGCCCCGGTTC. Translated: CAIGRGGASPRF.

The genes are TRBV11-2 and TRBJ2-7; weak D call: TRBD1 (6 bases). V lost 6 bases and J 7 bases, leaving 31 bases between the germline ends. The CDR3 is 18 amino acids. The V gene's germline CDR1 is SGHAT and CDR2 FQNNGV. The CDR3 DNA reads TGTGCCAGCAGGCCGATTCAACGACGGGGCAATCCGAGGGGGGAGCAGTACTTC. The encoded protein is CASRPIQRRGNPRGEQYF.

V usage is TRBV5-5 and J usage is TRBJ1-5, with a possible D match to TRBD1 (6 bases). Trimming removed 1 base from V and 5 bases from J, with 10 bases in between. The CDR3 consists of 14 residues. Germline values: CDR1 SGHKS, CDR2 YYEKEE (reference sequence). This CDR3 is CASSLNPGDQPQHF. The CDR3 DNA is TGTGCCAGCAGCTTGAATCCAGGGGATCAGCCCCAGCATTTT.

The V gene is TRBV10-3, the J gene TRBJ2-1; D call uncertain. The germline CDR1 and CDR2 sequences are ENHRY and SYGVKD. The CDR3 covers 13 residues. V lost 2 bases to trimming and J lost 7 bases, with 9 bases between them. CDR3 DNA sequence: TGTGCCATCAGTGAGGGGCAGAAGAATGAGCAGTTCTTC. Translating gives CAISEGQKNEQFF.